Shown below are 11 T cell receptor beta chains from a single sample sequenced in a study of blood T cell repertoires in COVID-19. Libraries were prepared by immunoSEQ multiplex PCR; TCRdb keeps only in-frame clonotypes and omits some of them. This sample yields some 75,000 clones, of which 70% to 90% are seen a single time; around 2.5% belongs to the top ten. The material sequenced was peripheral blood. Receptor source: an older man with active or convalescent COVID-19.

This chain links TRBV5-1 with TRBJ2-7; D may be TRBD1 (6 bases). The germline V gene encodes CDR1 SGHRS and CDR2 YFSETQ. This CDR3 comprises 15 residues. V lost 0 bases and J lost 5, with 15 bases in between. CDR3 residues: CASSLEQGVIDEQYF. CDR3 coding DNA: TGCGCCAGCAGCTTGGAACAGGGTGTAATCGACGAGCAGTACTTC.

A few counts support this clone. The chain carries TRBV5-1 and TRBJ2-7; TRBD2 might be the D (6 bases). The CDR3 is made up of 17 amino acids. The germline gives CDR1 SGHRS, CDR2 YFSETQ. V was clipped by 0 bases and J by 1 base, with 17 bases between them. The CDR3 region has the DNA TGCGCCAGCAGCTTGGCCGCGGCTACGGCGGGATCCTACGAGCAGTACTTC. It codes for CASSLAAATAGSYEQYF.

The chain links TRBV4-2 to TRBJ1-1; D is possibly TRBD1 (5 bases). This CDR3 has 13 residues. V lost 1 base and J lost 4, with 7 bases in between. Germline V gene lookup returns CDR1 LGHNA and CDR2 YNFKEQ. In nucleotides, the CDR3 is TGTGCCAGCAGCCAAGCGGGGGTCACTGAAGCTTTCTTT. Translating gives CASSQAGVTEAFF.

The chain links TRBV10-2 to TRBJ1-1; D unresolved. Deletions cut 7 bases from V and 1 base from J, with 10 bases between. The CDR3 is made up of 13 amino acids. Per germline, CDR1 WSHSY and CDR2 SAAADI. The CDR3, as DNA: TGCGCCAGCAATGCGGCGGGGAACACTGAAGCTTTCTTT. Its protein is CASNAAGNTEAFF.

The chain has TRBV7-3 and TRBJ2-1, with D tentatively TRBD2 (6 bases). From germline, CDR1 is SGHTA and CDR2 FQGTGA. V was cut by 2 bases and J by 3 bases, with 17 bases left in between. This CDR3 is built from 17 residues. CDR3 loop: CASSLGDLTRYYNEQFF. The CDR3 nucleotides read TGTGCCAGCAGCTTAGGGGACTTGACTAGATACTACAATGAGCAGTTCTTC.

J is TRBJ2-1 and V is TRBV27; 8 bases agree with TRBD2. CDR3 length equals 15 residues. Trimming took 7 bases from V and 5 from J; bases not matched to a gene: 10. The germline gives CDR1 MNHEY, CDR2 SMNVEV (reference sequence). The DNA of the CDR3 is TGTGCCAGCACCTCCATCGGGAGGGCCCACAATGAGCAGTTCTTC. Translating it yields CASTSIGRAHNEQFF.

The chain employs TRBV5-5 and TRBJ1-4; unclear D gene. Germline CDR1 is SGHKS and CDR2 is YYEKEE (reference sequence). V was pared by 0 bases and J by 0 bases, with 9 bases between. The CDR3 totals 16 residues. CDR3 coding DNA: TGTGCCAGCAGCTTGGGGCAGGCAGCAACTAATGAAAAACTGTTTTTT. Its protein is CASSLGQAATNEKLFF.

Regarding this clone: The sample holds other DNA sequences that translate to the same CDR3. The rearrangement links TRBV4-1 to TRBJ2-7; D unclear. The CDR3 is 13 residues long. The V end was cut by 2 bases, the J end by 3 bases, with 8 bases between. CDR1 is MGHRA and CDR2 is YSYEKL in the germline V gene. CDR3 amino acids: CASSQTEIYEQYF. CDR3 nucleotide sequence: TGCGCCAGCAGCCAAACAGAAATCTACGAGCAGTACTTC.

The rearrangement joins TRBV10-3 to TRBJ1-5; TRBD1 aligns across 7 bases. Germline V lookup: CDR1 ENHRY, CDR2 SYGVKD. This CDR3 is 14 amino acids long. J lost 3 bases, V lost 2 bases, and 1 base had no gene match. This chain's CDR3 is CAISEGTVNQPQHF. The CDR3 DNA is TGTGCCATCAGTGAGGGGACAGTCAATCAGCCCCAGCATTTT.

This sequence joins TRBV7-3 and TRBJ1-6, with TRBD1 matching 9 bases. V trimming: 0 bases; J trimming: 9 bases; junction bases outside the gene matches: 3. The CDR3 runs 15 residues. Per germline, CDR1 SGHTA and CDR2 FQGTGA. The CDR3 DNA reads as TGTGCCAGCAGCTTAACGGGACAGGGCAGTTCACCCCTCCACTTT. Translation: CASSLTGQGSSPLHF.

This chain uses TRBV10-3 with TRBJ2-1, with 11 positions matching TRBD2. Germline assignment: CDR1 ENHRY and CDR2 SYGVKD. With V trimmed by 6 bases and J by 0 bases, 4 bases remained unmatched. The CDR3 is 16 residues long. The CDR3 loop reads CAIRDSGRASYNEQFF. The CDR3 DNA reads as TGTGCCATCAGGGATAGCGGGAGGGCCTCCTACAATGAGCAGTTCTTC.